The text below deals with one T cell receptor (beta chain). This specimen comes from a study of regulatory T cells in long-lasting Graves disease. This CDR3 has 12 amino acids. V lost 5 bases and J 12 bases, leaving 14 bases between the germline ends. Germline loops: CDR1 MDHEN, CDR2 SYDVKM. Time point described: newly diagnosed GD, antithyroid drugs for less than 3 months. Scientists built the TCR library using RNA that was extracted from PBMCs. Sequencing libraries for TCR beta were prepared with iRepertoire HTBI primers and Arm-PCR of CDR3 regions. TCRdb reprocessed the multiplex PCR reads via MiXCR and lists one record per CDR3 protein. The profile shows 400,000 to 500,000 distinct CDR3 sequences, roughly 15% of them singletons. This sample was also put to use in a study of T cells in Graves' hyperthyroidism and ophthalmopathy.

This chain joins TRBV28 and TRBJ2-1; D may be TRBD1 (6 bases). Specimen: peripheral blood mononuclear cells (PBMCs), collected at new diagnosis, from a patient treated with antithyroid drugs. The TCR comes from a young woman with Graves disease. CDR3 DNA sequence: TGTGCCAGCAGTCAACAGGGCTGGGCGCAGTTCTTC. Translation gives CASSQQGWAQFF. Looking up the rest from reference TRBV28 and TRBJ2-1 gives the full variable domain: DVKVTQSSRYLVKRTGEKVFLECVQDMDHENMFWYRQDPGLGLRLIYFSYDVKMKEKGDIPEGYSVSREKKERFSLILESASTNQTSMYLCASSQQGWAQFFGPGTRLTVL.